The rows below give T cell receptor beta chains drawn from one sample of a study of cytomegalovirus exposure and HLA in healthy donors. Clones were read by immunoSEQ multiplex PCR, and TCRdb kept only the in-frame ones, dropping some. The repertoire includes over 80,000 clones, 75% to 80% of them detected once, and about 6.4% sits in the top ten. Specimen: PBMCs. These receptors were collected from a female donor in good health and CMV-seronegative. CDR3s leave out the opening cysteine and the closing phenylalanine or tryptophan. The size field is filled for only some rows; it gives once, few, many or a size class.

V gene: TRBV28
CDR3 length: 10
clone size: .
CDR3 protein: ASSTTGTEAF

V gene: TRBV28
CDR3 length: 12
clone size: once
CDR3 protein: ASSIRTENTEAF

V gene: TRBV28
CDR3 length: 14
clone size: few
CDR3 protein: ASSSPGGGQGEKLF

V gene: TRBV6-6
CDR3 length: 12
clone size: few
CDR3 protein: ASSPRDTHYEQY

V gene: TRBV5-1
CDR3 length: 13
clone size: .
CDR3 protein: ASSLAGGLNSPLH

V gene: TRBV18
CDR3 length: 15
clone size: .
CDR3 protein: ASSPRTGVSSGNTIY

V gene: TRBV28
CDR3 length: 9
clone size: .
CDR3 protein: ASTSNTEAF

V gene: TRBV9
CDR3 length: 14
clone size: .
CDR3 protein: ASSVAGRATTYEQY

V gene: TRBV10-1
CDR3 length: 12
clone size: .
CDR3 protein: ASSGKESYNEQF

V gene: TRBV2
CDR3 length: 14
clone size: .
CDR3 protein: ASSETTTGGRQPQH

V gene: TRBV6-6
CDR3 length: 14
clone size: .
CDR3 protein: ASSRPQDRAGNTIY

V gene: TRBV2
CDR3 length: 13
clone size: .
CDR3 protein: ASIGGRITNEKLF

V gene: TRBV7-2
CDR3 length: 12
clone size: once
CDR3 protein: ASRDGQAPYEQY

V gene: TRBV27
CDR3 length: 11
clone size: few
CDR3 protein: ASSSERLHEQY

V gene: TRBV30
CDR3 length: 12
clone size: .
CDR3 protein: ACFKDRANSPLH

V gene: TRBV4-1
CDR3 length: 15
clone size: .
CDR3 protein: ASSQEGAGGSTDTQY

V gene: TRBV20-1
CDR3 length: 9
clone size: few
CDR3 protein: SARDISEAF

V gene: TRBV7-9
CDR3 length: 14
clone size: .
CDR3 protein: ASSLGDGGFNQPQH

V gene: TRBV9
CDR3 length: 10
clone size: .
CDR3 protein: ASSVDGQTQY

V gene: TRBV28
CDR3 length: 12
clone size: .
CDR3 protein: ASSLGEMGYGYT

V gene: TRBV9
CDR3 length: 13
clone size: .
CDR3 protein: ASSAYDGQEIEQY

V gene: TRBV28
CDR3 length: 11
clone size: .
CDR3 protein: ASSPGQSKGYT